The sequence of this T cell receptor beta chain was determined in a study of shared clonotypes between healthy human individuals. Study in general: Each donor's CD4 naive and CD4 memory cells filled three plates apiece, CD8 naive two, and CD8 memory one.

This CDR3 is built from 18 residues. Germline CDR1 reads MRHNA; CDR2 reads SNTAGT. V lost 2 bases, J lost 3 bases, and 20 bases lay in between. The run depth of the assay was deep. Only in-frame clones appear in the TCRdb table, and some are missing; sequencing was by immunoSEQ multiplex PCR. The table shows over a million clones, with approximately 70% occurring only once. The TCR sequence derives from a man aged 18 to 35 in good health. The specimen was memory CD4+ T cells sorted from blood. Subset here: CD45RA-negative fraction. The chain employs TRBV6-4 and TRBJ1-5; D is unclear. The CDR3 DNA is TGTGCCAGCAGTGACCCAAAAAATCCCATCCCGGACAATCAGCCCCAGCATTTT. Its protein product is CASSDPKNPIPDNQPQHF.